One and the same sample provided the 31 T cell receptor beta chains below, sequenced in a study of T cell responses to AZD1222 COVID-19 vaccine (dated by TCRdb to the early 2020s). Library preparation employed the immunoSEQ multiplex PCR assay. This immuneACCESS table, as held by TCRdb, lists in-frame sequences with V and J called but not all clones. Of the missing ones, under half trace to an unresolved V gene in checked studies; the others have no known cause. This sample gives about 180,000 clones in total; roughly 87% of them show up just once. The leading ten clones occupy around 2.6% of the sample. Per the publication, the time point label means: baseline before first vaccination. The material was peripheral blood, obtained on day 0 of AZD1222 vaccination. Receptor source: an adult in good health.

This rearrangement joins TRBV7-2 to TRBJ2-1; TRBD2 matches 9 bases. Per the germline V gene, CDR1 is SGHTA and CDR2 is FQGNSA. This CDR3 comprises 16 residues. The ends lost 3 bases at V and 7 bases at J; junction bases unmatched: 10. This CDR3 reads CASSFRSIAGVNEQFF. The CDR3 bases are TGTGCCAGCAGCTTCAGATCGATAGCGGGAGTAAATGAGCAGTTCTTC.

CDR3 coding DNA: TGTGCCAGCAGTTGGGGTGGGGACTACGAGCAGTACTTC. This encodes CASSWGGDYEQYF. The V call is TRBV27, the J call TRBJ2-7, with D unresolved. This CDR3 spans 13 amino acids. The V gene's germline CDR1 is MNHEY and CDR2 SMNVEV (reference sequence). The V end was cut by 4 bases, the J end by 3 bases, with 10 bases between.

V is TRBV19 and J is TRBJ2-1; TRBD2 might be the D (6 bases). The germline CDR1 and CDR2 sequences are LNHDA and SQIVND (reference sequence). V lost 5 bases and J 2 bases, leaving 19 bases between the germline ends. The CDR3 spans 17 residues. This CDR3 reads CASSLLGRDSPYNEQFF. CDR3 bases: TGTGCCAGTAGTCTCCTCGGCCGGGACTCCCCCTACAATGAGCAGTTCTTC.

The chain employs TRBV20-1 and TRBJ2-7; no reliable D call. The CDR3 is 12 residues long. Germline V gene lookup returns CDR1 DFQATT and CDR2 SNEGSKA (reference sequence). V was trimmed by 3 bases and J by 5 bases, leaving 11 bases between them. The CDR3, as DNA: TGCAGTGCTAGTTCCGTGGACCACGAGCAGTACTTC. Its protein is CSASSVDHEQYF.

In its sample, this clone was seen a few times. The chain combines TRBV4-1 with TRBJ1-4; D is undetermined. V lost 2 bases, J lost 7 bases, and 14 bases lay in between. Germline V gene sequence: CDR1 MGHRA, CDR2 YSYEKL. The CDR3 is 15 residues long. The CDR3 DNA is TGCGCCAGCAGCCAATTCTCGTTGATGGGTGAAAAACTGTTTTTT. It translates to CASSQFSLMGEKLFF.

The chain employs TRBV11-3 and TRBJ2-1, with a possible D match to TRBD1 (6 bases). Germline V gives CDR1 SGHNT, CDR2 YENEEA. The CDR3 sequence is 16 residues long. V was cut by 2 bases and J by 0 bases, with 11 bases left in between. For the CDR3, the DNA is TGTGCCAGCAGCTTACTGGGACAAAGCTCCTACAATGAGCAGTTCTTC. It codes for CASSLLGQSSYNEQFF.

This chain links TRBV27 with TRBJ2-5, with D possibly being TRBD2 (6 bases). The CDR3 spans 12 residues. V was trimmed by 8 bases and J by 4 bases, leaving 11 bases between them. Looked up from germline, CDR1 is MNHEY and CDR2 is SMNVEV (reference sequence). CDR3 in amino acids: CASGGRRETQYF. As DNA, the CDR3 is TGTGCCAGCGGGGGGAGGAGAGAGACCCAGTACTTC.

There are a few counts of this clone. The chain couples TRBV2 to TRBJ2-7, with TRBD1 identical over 9 bases. The V gene end was trimmed by 8 bases and the J gene end by 3 bases; junction bases not matched to a gene: 2. This CDR3 is 12 amino acids long. Germline V CDR1 and CDR2: SNHLY, FYNNEI. The CDR3 sequence is CASLGQGYEQYF. The CDR3 DNA follows: TGTGCCAGCCTGGGACAGGGCTACGAGCAGTACTTC.

V is TRBV7-3 and J is TRBJ2-3; 12 bases are a match to TRBD2. The CDR3 is 18 amino acids. Germline V CDR1 and CDR2: SGHTA, FQGTGA. J gave up 3 bases and V 0 bases, and 7 bases lay outside the gene matches. The CDR3 coding sequence is TGTGCCAGCAGCTTAACCCTACTAGCGGGAGGCGGGACAGATACGCAGTATTTT. It is translated as CASSLTLLAGGGTDTQYF.

This chain uses TRBV27 with TRBJ1-2; 8 bases agree with TRBD1. V was clipped by 7 bases and J by 2 bases; unmatched bases: 6. Per the germline V gene, CDR1 is MNHEY and CDR2 is SMNVEV (reference sequence). The CDR3 is 14 amino acids. For the CDR3, the DNA is TGTGCCAGCAAAACGCGACAGGGGAACTATGGCTACACCTTC. It specifies CASKTRQGNYGYTF.

The CDR3 DNA is TGTGCCAGCAGCGTGGGTCGGCAGGGACATGGCTACACCTTC. Its protein product is CASSVGRQGHGYTF. This rearrangement joins TRBV5-6 to TRBJ1-2, with D possibly matching TRBD1 (5 bases). Trimming stripped 4 bases from V and 6 bases from J, with 16 bases between. Per germline, CDR1 SGHDT and CDR2 YYEEEE. The length of the CDR3 is 14 residues.

This clone was observed a few times. This chain links TRBV30 with TRBJ1-3; 9 bases match TRBD1. This CDR3 comprises 19 residues. V gave up 2 bases and J gave up 0 bases; unmatched junction bases: 14. The germline CDR1 and CDR2 sequences are GTSNPN and SVGIG (reference sequence). CDR3 nucleotides: TGTGCCTGGAGTCGTGTGTTTGGGGGACAGGGACGCTCTGGAAACACCATATATTTT. It translates to CAWSRVFGGQGRSGNTIYF.

V and J are TRBV19 and TRBJ1-1, with a weak D call TRBD1 (6 bases). Looked up from germline, CDR1 is LNHDA and CDR2 is SQIVND (reference sequence). The CDR3 sequence is 15 residues long. The V end lost 7 bases, the J end lost 5 bases, and 20 bases lay between the germline ends. Here the CDR3 DNA reads TGTGCCAGTACGGGGACCCACAGGGCAAGGACTGAAGCTTTCTTT. As protein: CASTGTHRARTEAFF.

V gene TRBV7-8 combines with J gene TRBJ1-3; D is undetermined. The length of the CDR3 is 14 residues. Looked up from germline, CDR1 is SGHVS and CDR2 is FQNEAQ. Trimming took 9 bases from V and 4 from J, leaving 16 bases between them. CDR3 region: CASQKTELGNTIYF. CDR3 DNA: TGTGCCAGTCAAAAAACGGAGTTAGGAAACACCATATATTTT.

As concerns this clone: The same CDR3 also results from other DNA sequences found in this sample. This chain connects TRBV5-1 to TRBJ1-6; TRBD1 aligns across 7 bases. J was trimmed by 6 bases and V by 0 bases; bases with no gene match: 3. Germline V lookup: CDR1 SGHRS, CDR2 YFSETQ. This CDR3 has 15 residues. The CDR3 nucleotides are TGCGCCAGCAGCTTGGTGCAGGGGGGTAATTCACCCCTCCACTTT. Translating gives CASSLVQGGNSPLHF. Combining the CDR3 with reference TRBV5-1 and TRBJ1-6 gives the whole variable domain KAGVTQTPRYLIKTRGQQVTLSCSPISGHRSVSWYQQTPGQGLQFLFEYFSETQRNKGNFPGRFSGRQFSNSRSEMNVSTLELGDSALYLCASSLVQGGNSPLHFGNGTRLTVT.

The chain carries TRBV19 and TRBJ2-2; 11 bases are shared with TRBD2. The CDR3 consists of 14 residues. Germline V gives CDR1 LNHDA, CDR2 SQIVND (reference sequence). V gave up 7 bases and J gave up 6 bases; unmatched junction bases: 4. The CDR3 spells CASTPGLAAGELFF. In DNA, the CDR3 is TGTGCCAGTACTCCGGGACTAGCGGCCGGGGAGCTGTTTTTT.

The chain couples TRBV2 to TRBJ2-7, with 10 bases that match TRBD2. In germline, CDR1 is SNHLY, CDR2 FYNNEI. The junction had 3 bases not matched to a gene; V was cut back by 6 bases and J by 4 bases. This CDR3 is 13 amino acids long. The CDR3 reads CASRGLASYEQYF. The CDR3 coding sequence is TGTGCCAGCAGGGGACTAGCGTCATACGAGCAGTACTTC.

This chain uses TRBV4-1 with TRBJ1-1, with 10 bases aligning to TRBD1. V shed 2 bases, J shed 8 bases, and the junction held 8 bases outside the gene matches. This CDR3 comprises 15 residues. The germline V gene encodes CDR1 MGHRA and CDR2 YSYEKL. The CDR3 reads CASSQTDRGPEEAFF. CDR3 in DNA: TGCGCCAGCAGCCAAACAGACAGGGGGCCAGAGGAAGCTTTCTTT.

This chain uses TRBV29-1 with TRBJ1-1; no clear D. Germline-derived CDR1 and CDR2 are SQVTM and ANQGSEA. The CDR3 runs 11 residues. V was pared by 2 bases and J by 6 bases, with 7 bases between. DNA of the CDR3: TGCAGCGTTGAATCCCGGCCTGAAGCTTTCTTT. Translated, it gives CSVESRPEAFF.

This chain links TRBV6-1 with TRBJ1-1, with TRBD1 matching 7 bases. Germline V lookup: CDR1 MNHNS, CDR2 SASEGT. The CDR3 contains 14 residues. After removal of 5 bases from V and 3 bases from J, the junction contained 6 bases not matched to a gene. The CDR3: CASSSAGQDTEAFF. The CDR3 nucleotides are TGTGCCAGCAGTTCCGCCGGACAGGACACTGAAGCTTTCTTT.

The CDR3 region has the DNA TGTGCCAGCGGCCGGGACAGATTCACAGCTAACTATGGCTACACCTTC. Encoded protein: CASGRDRFTANYGYTF. This rearrangement joins TRBV2 to TRBJ1-2; 7 bases line up with TRBD1. V dropped 8 bases and J dropped 0; count of bases not matched to a gene: 12. CDR1 is SNHLY, CDR2 FYNNEI, per germline. The CDR3 is 16 residues long.

V is TRBV6-5 and J is TRBJ2-1; 11 positions agree with TRBD1. Germline assignment: CDR1 MNHEY and CDR2 SVGAGI. Losses at the gene ends were 6 bases for V and 3 bases for J; bases not matched to a gene: 4. This CDR3 is built from 15 residues. The CDR3 protein is CASRWDRGDYNEQFF. The CDR3 coding sequence is TGTGCCAGCAGGTGGGACAGGGGGGACTACAATGAGCAGTTCTTC.

For the CDR3, the DNA is TGTGCCAGCAGTTGGGCCGTGGGCGGGAGGGGTCCCCCGCGGGGGTACGAGCAGTACTTC. The encoded protein is CASSWAVGGRGPPRGYEQYF. This sequence joins TRBV28 and TRBJ2-7; 9 bases align to TRBD2. Germline V gene data show CDR1 as MDHEN and CDR2 as SYDVKM. The CDR3 spans 20 residues. V was pared by 4 bases and J by 4 bases, with 23 bases of the junction left unmatched. The full variable domain, in which reference TRBV28 and TRBJ2-7 provide the parts outside the CDR3, is DVKVTQSSRYLVKRTGEKVFLECVQDMDHENMFWYRQDPGLGLRLIYFSYDVKMKEKGDIPEGYSVSREKKERFSLILESASTNQTSMYLCASSWAVGGRGPPRGYEQYFGPGTRLTVT.

V and J are TRBV4-1 and TRBJ2-7, with TRBD2 matching 13 bases. This CDR3 is 16 amino acids long. Germline loops: CDR1 MGHRA, CDR2 YSYEKL. V trimming: 3 bases; J trimming: 2 bases; junction bases outside the gene matches: 4. The CDR3 nucleotides read TGCGCCAGCAGCCAGGAAGGGACTAGCGGGACCTACGAGCAGTACTTC. Amino acids: CASSQEGTSGTYEQYF.

The table lists this clone with a few counts. The J gene is TRBJ2-2, the V gene TRBV7-8, with TRBD2 matching 13 bases. This CDR3 is built from 17 residues. Germline CDR1 is SGHVS and CDR2 is FQNEAQ. V gave up 1 base and J gave up 5 bases; unmatched junction bases: 4. The CDR3 DNA is TGTGCCAGCAGCTTAGTAGCACTAGCGGGAGGGACCGGGGAGCTGTTTTTT. As protein: CASSLVALAGGTGELFF.

This rearrangement joins TRBV7-2 to TRBJ2-1; 12 positions agree with TRBD2. CDR3 length: 17 amino acids. V dropped 5 bases and J dropped 10; count of bases not matched to a gene: 15. Germline CDR1 reads SGHTA; CDR2 reads FQGNSA. CDR3 DNA: TGTGCCAGCAGCACCCGACTAGCGGGAGCGCTACAGGGGGAGCAGTTCTTC. Protein: CASSTRLAGALQGEQFF.

This chain uses TRBV6-2 or TRBV6-3 with TRBJ2-7; D not certain. CDR3 length equals 12 residues. Trimming pared 4 bases from V and 5 bases from J, leaving 9 bases between. The germline V gene has CDR1 MNHEY and CDR2 SVGEGT. In DNA form, the CDR3 reads TGTGCCAGCAGTTGGAGTCGGCACGAGCAGTACTTC. This sequence encodes CASSWSRHEQYF.

The genes are TRBV7-2 and TRBJ2-4; D possibly corresponds to TRBD1 (6 bases). The CDR3 extends over 15 amino acids. CDR1 is SGHTA and CDR2 is FQGNSA in the germline V gene. V was cut by 4 bases and J by 2 bases, with 12 bases left in between. For the CDR3, the DNA is TGTGCCAGCAGCTCCCGGGACACGCCCAAAAACATTCAGTACTTC. Encoded protein: CASSSRDTPKNIQYF.

V usage is TRBV5-1 and J usage is TRBJ2-7, with no clear D. The CDR3 runs 13 residues. From germline, CDR1 is SGHRS and CDR2 YFSETQ. V gave up 0 bases and J gave up 1 base, with 5 bases separating them. CDR3 region: CASSLAYSYEQYF. In nucleotides, the CDR3 is TGCGCCAGCAGCTTGGCTTATTCCTACGAGCAGTACTTC.

This sequence joins TRBV30 and TRBJ2-5; maybe TRBD1 (5 bases). With 0 bases removed from V and 1 base from J, the gap between germline ends came to 6 bases. This CDR3 has 13 amino acids. Germline CDR1 and CDR2: GTSNPN and SVGIG (reference sequence). The CDR3 coding sequence is TGTGCCTGGAGTGTACAGGCCCAAGAGACCCAGTACTTC. Encoded protein: CAWSVQAQETQYF.

The rearrangement joins TRBV21-1 to TRBJ1-1. TRBV21-1 is designated a pseudogene. The CDR3 totals 14 residues. Written as DNA, the CDR3 is TGTGCCAGCAGCACGAAGGGGACTCACACTGAAGCTTTCTTT. It translates to CASSTKGTHTEAFF.